This paragraph covers one T cell receptor (beta chain) sequence. What it binds is not known. The source of the sample is a study of shared clonotypes between healthy human individuals. Study-wide findings and caveats: The diversity represented, both genetic and in exposure history, was limited by few donors.

The V gene's germline CDR1 is SGHNT and CDR2 YYREEE (reference sequence). The V end was cut by 3 bases, the J end by 5 bases, with 15 bases between. The CDR3 spans 15 residues. Deep level was the assay's run setting. Approximately 32,000 T cell genomes, or 250 to 300 ng DNA, went into unsorted PBMC replicate PCRs. Original analysis: For the immunoSEQ data, sequences were junction-only without quality scores, so filtering differed. Clones were read by immunoSEQ multiplex PCR, and TCRdb kept only the in-frame ones, dropping some. D and trimming were read from the DNA, whereas the V and J calls and clone size are those reported in that table. The sample yields fewer than 650,000 clones, around 76% seen once.

The clonotype comes from a woman aged 40 to 50 in good health. Some clones in this sample may be carry-over from other donors' samples. Sequencing was performed on PBMCs. The chain carries TRBV5-4 and TRBJ1-5, with D unclear. CDR3 in DNA: TGTGCCAGCAGCTCCCGCGGGGAACGAGATCAGCCCCAGCATTTT. It specifies CASSSRGERDQPQHF.